These 20 T cell receptor beta chains originate from one sample sequenced in a study of T cells in Graves' hyperthyroidism and ophthalmopathy. RNA transcripts gave rise to amplified TCR beta CDR3 regions. Initially, a first-round RT-PCR of the TCR CDR3 employed the HTBI primer set. TCRdb redid the calling of the multiplex PCR reads with MiXCR, one entry per CDR3 protein. The data show about 400,000 distinct CDR3 sequences, with about 25% seen just once and about 70% held by the top ten. The specimen sequenced was blood. The receptor source for this set is a man in his fifties or sixties with Graves' hyperthyroidism.

The chain links TRBV18 to TRBJ1-2; D not resolved. Germline V gives CDR1 KGHSH, CDR2 LQKENI. This CDR3 contains 14 residues. With 3 bases removed from V and 4 bases from J, the gap between germline ends came to 12 bases. CDR3 bases: TGTGCCAGCTCACCTCCGACTGACTTCTATGGCTACACCTTC. Its protein product is CASSPPTDFYGYTF.

This clonotype was counted between two and nine times. The CDR3 DNA reads TGTGCCAGCAGTTACTCGACCCTAACCACCACCGAGCAGTACTTC. Translated: CASSYSTLTTTEQYF. J is TRBJ2-7 and V is TRBV6-5; D gene unclear. Trimming cost V 0 bases and J 6 bases, with 15 bases left between them. Germline V gene sequence: CDR1 MNHEY, CDR2 SVGAGI. This CDR3 contains 15 residues.

This clonotype was seen more than once but under ten times. The chain joins TRBV11-3 to TRBJ2-3; 8 bases match TRBD2. Per the germline V gene, CDR1 is SGHNT and CDR2 is YENEEA. The J segment lost 6 bases and the V segment lost 5 bases, leaving 16 bases of the junction unmatched. CDR3 length: 17 residues. CDR3 DNA: TGTGCCAGCAGCCAACAATCTAGTTCTCTAGCGGGCGATACGCAGTATTTT. Protein: CASSQQSSSLAGDTQYF.

This clonotype was recorded at least ten times. This sequence joins TRBV2 and TRBJ2-7; D possibly corresponds to TRBD2 (7 bases). CDR3 length: 15 amino acids. Trimming stripped 8 bases from V and 4 bases from J, with 21 bases between. CDR1 and CDR2 (germline): SNHLY, FYNNEI. The CDR3 nucleotides are TGTGCCAGCCTCGACGGCGGGGGCTATTTTTACGAGCAGTACTTC. This gives the protein CASLDGGGYFYEQYF.

This rearrangement joins TRBV12-3 or TRBV12-4 to TRBJ2-2; possible D gene TRBD2, 5 bases. Trimming pared 2 bases from V and 3 bases from J, leaving 10 bases between. This CDR3 spans 15 amino acids. This chain's CDR3 is CASSLTRRDTGELFF. The CDR3 nucleotides read TGTGCCAGCAGTTTAACTAGACGGGACACCGGGGAGCTGTTTTTT.

The chain is built from TRBV3-1 and TRBJ1-5; 7 positions agree with TRBD1. The V segment lost 5 bases and the J segment 1 base; nucleotides outside the gene matches: 5. This CDR3 is 15 amino acids long. CDR1 is LGHDT, CDR2 YNNKEL, per germline (reference sequence). CDR3 DNA: TGTGCCAGCAGCTCGGGACAGCGAAGCAATCAGCCCCAGCATTTT. Its translation is CASSSGQRSNQPQHF.

The V call is TRBV5-5, the J call TRBJ2-7; weak D call: TRBD2 (7 bases). The germline gives CDR1 SGHKS, CDR2 YYEKEE (reference sequence). V was shortened by 6 bases and J by 9 bases, with 13 bases between the two germline ends. This CDR3 is 11 amino acids long. The CDR3 loop is CASNGGPTQYF. The DNA for the CDR3 is TGTGCCAGCAACGGGGGGCCGACGCAGTACTTC.

The CDR3 DNA is TGTGCCAGCAGCCAGCCCGGGTCCCTCTATGGCTACACCTTC. Residues: CASSQPGSLYGYTF. This chain joins TRBV3-1 and TRBJ1-2; D is ambiguous. The length of the CDR3 is 14 residues. Germline V gives CDR1 LGHDT, CDR2 YNNKEL (reference sequence). V gave up 3 bases and J gave up 4 bases, with 12 bases separating them.

This clonotype was seen repeatedly, ten times or more. Here the CDR3 DNA reads TGTGCCAGCAGCTTAGAGAGCGGGAGGCAAGAGACCCAGTACTTC. Protein: CASSLESGRQETQYF. V is TRBV11-2 and J is TRBJ2-5, with 9 bases aligning to TRBD2. V was clipped by 0 bases and J by 2 bases; unmatched bases: 1. The CDR3 length is 15 residues. Germline V gives CDR1 SGHAT, CDR2 FQNNGV.

The chain links TRBV20-1 to TRBJ1-5; D not resolved. V was shortened by 3 bases and J by 1 base, with 7 bases between the two germline ends. This CDR3 is built from 13 residues. Germline V CDR1 and CDR2: DFQATT, SNEGSKA (reference sequence). The CDR3 nucleotides read TGCAGTGCTAGGGGTAGAAGCAATCAGCCCCAGCATTTT. Translated, it gives CSARGRSNQPQHF.

This chain joins TRBV7-2 and TRBJ2-1, with 8 bases identical to TRBD2. Germline CDR1 reads SGHTA; CDR2 reads FQGNSA. Trimming cost V 2 bases and J 2 bases; bases outside gene matches: 2. CDR3 length: 15 amino acids. CDR3 protein: CASSLSGGAYNEQFF. DNA for the CDR3: TGTGCCAGCAGCTTAAGCGGGGGCGCCTACAATGAGCAGTTCTTC.

This chain connects TRBV6-1 to TRBJ1-1; D not certain. Germline V gene lookup returns CDR1 MNHNS and CDR2 SASEGT. The CDR3 runs to 15 residues. The V end was cut by 6 bases, the J end by 1 base, with 15 bases between. The CDR3 loop is CASSPTRGPNTEAFF. DNA for the CDR3: TGTGCCAGCAGCCCGACCAGAGGCCCGAACACTGAAGCTTTCTTT.

This clonotype was detected many times. V and J are TRBV24-1 and TRBJ2-2; D remains unclear. V dropped 7 bases and J dropped 0 bases, with 5 bases sitting between them. This CDR3 is built from 13 residues. Germline loops: CDR1 KGHDR, CDR2 SFDVKD. As DNA, the CDR3 is TGTGCCACCAGGGCATCGAACACCGGGGAGCTGTTTTTT. This translates into CATRASNTGELFF.

This clonotype appeared many times. The chain couples TRBV7-3 to TRBJ2-5, with D possibly matching TRBD2 (5 bases). CDR1 is SGHTA, CDR2 FQGTGA, per germline. The CDR3 length is 11 residues. V was trimmed by 8 bases and J by 5 bases, leaving 9 bases between them. CDR3 DNA: TGTGCCAGCCTGCCGGGGGAGACCCAGTACTTC. This translates into CASLPGETQYF.

This clonotype was seen a handful of times. The chain has TRBV3-1 and TRBJ2-5; no firm D call. Looked up from germline, CDR1 is LGHDT and CDR2 is YNNKEL (reference sequence). The CDR3 extends over 14 amino acids. With 6 bases removed from V and 5 bases from J, the gap between germline ends came to 16 bases. CDR3 in DNA: TGTGCCAGCAGTCAGAACCCACGGCCGGAGACCCAGTACTTC. As protein: CASSQNPRPETQYF.

This clonotype was recorded once. J is TRBJ2-3 and V is TRBV20-1; TRBD1 might be the D (6 bases). Trimming shortened V by 3 bases and J by 0 bases, and 10 bases separated the two germline ends. The CDR3 contains 14 residues. Germline CDR1 reads DFQATT; CDR2 reads SNEGSKA (reference sequence). CDR3 protein: CSASLGASTDTQYF. DNA for the CDR3: TGCAGTGCTAGTCTGGGGGCGAGCACAGATACGCAGTATTTT.

Details on this clonotype: This may be a read error, as it is one base from a much larger clone. V is TRBV7-9 and J is TRBJ2-1; 7 bases fit TRBD1. Looked up from germline, CDR1 is SEHNR and CDR2 is FQNEAQ (reference sequence). The junction had 4 bases not matched to a gene; V was cut back by 4 bases and J by 4 bases. The CDR3 runs 14 residues. The CDR3 DNA follows: TGTGCCAGCAGCTCCGGGACAGAGTACAATGAGCAGTTCTTC. Its translation is CASSSGTEYNEQFF. Combining the CDR3 with reference TRBV7-9 and TRBJ2-1 gives the whole variable domain DTGVSQNPRHKITKRGQNVTFRCDPISEHNRLYWYRQTLGQGPEFLTYFQNEAQLEKSRLLSDRFSAERPKGSFSTLEIQRTEQGDSAMYLCASSSGTEYNEQFFGPGTRLTVL.

In regard to this clonotype: A much larger clone lies one base from this, so it may be a read error. The rearrangement joins TRBV6-2 or TRBV6-3 to TRBJ2-1; 8 bases map to TRBD2. The CDR3 contains 16 residues. Germline V gene sequence: CDR1 MNHEY, CDR2 SVGEGT. The trim removed 0 bases at V and 4 bases at J, leaving 5 bases unmatched. The CDR3 bases are TGTGCCAGCAGTTACTCGGGTAGCGGGAAATACAATGAGCAGTTCTTC. Translation: CASSYSGSGKYNEQFF.

This clonotype was seen many times. The J gene is TRBJ2-7, the V gene TRBV20-1; tentative D call: TRBD2 (5 bases). Trimming cost V 0 bases and J 6 bases, with 21 bases left between them. Germline V gives CDR1 DFQATT, CDR2 SNEGSKA (reference sequence). The CDR3 covers 16 residues. The CDR3 region is CSARDYLLAGYGEQYF. The CDR3 DNA is TGCAGTGCTAGAGATTATCTGCTAGCTGGATACGGCGAGCAGTACTTC.

This clonotype was seen a handful of times. V gene TRBV7-9 combines with J gene TRBJ2-7; no firm D call. CDR1 SEHNR and CDR2 FQNEAQ come from the germline V gene (reference sequence). The V gene lost 4 bases and the J gene lost 1 base, with 11 bases spanning the gap. The CDR3 contains 14 residues. The CDR3 region has the DNA TGTGCCAGCAGCTCTTCGTCGGAGTCCTACGAGCAGTACTTC. Residues: CASSSSSESYEQYF.